Following are 30 T cell receptor beta chains from one sample sequenced in a study of blood T cell repertoires in COVID-19 (TCRdb year 2020). Libraries came from the immunoSEQ multiplex PCR assay. The table comes from immuneACCESS by way of TCRdb, which keeps in-frame sequences with V and J called. Part of the clones is missing from these tables; in studies checked, under half for an unresolved V gene and the rest for unknown reasons. A total of approximately 250,000 clones appear in this sample, roughly 90% of them only once. In total, the top ten clones hold roughly 2.8% of the sample. Sequencing was done on a sample of PBMCs or T cells enriched from blood (not recorded which). The receptors stem from a man aged 35-49 years who had been exposed to COVID-19.

This chain links TRBV13 with TRBJ2-2; D is perhaps TRBD2 (7 bases). This CDR3 contains 17 residues. Germline loops: CDR1 PRHDT, CDR2 FYEKMQ (reference sequence). The ends were cut back, 1 base at V and 2 bases at J, with 14 bases in the middle. Here the CDR3 reads CASSLATGGLNTGELFF. DNA of the CDR3: TGTGCCAGCAGCTTAGCAACCGGGGGGCTAAACACCGGGGAGCTGTTTTTT.

The CDR3 loop reads CASSPRTQGARGYTF. Here the CDR3 DNA reads TGTGCCAGCAGCCCCCGGACTCAGGGGGCGCGTGGCTACACCTTC. V and J are TRBV21-1 and TRBJ1-2; the listed D gene, TRBD1, was not tested against the DNA. TRBV21-1 counts as a pseudogene. The CDR3 is made up of 15 amino acids.

The CDR3 DNA is TGTGCCAGCAGCTTGGCGGGGGATAACACTGAAGCTTTCTTT. Protein sequence: CASSLAGDNTEAFF. The genes are TRBV7-9 and TRBJ1-1; possible D gene TRBD1, 5 bases. The CDR3 has 14 residues. V lost 3 bases and J lost 2, with 10 bases in between. The V gene's germline CDR1 is SEHNR and CDR2 FQNEAQ (reference sequence).

This chain's CDR3 is CASSLGPANIQYF. The CDR3 DNA is TGTGCCAGCAGTTTAGGGCCGGCGAACATTCAGTACTTC. The gene calls are TRBV28 and TRBJ2-4; no reliable D call. The germline V gene has CDR1 MDHEN and CDR2 SYDVKM. The CDR3 is made up of 13 amino acids. With 2 bases removed from V and 7 bases from J, the gap between germline ends came to 9 bases.

This clone was recorded only once. The rearrangement uses TRBV28 and TRBJ1-6; D gene unclear. Germline V gives CDR1 MDHEN, CDR2 SYDVKM. V was shortened by 3 bases and J by 3 bases, with 9 bases between the two germline ends. The CDR3 covers 15 residues. The chain's CDR3 is CASSFLADYNSPLHF. The CDR3 coding sequence is TGTGCCAGCAGTTTCCTTGCGGACTATAATTCACCCCTCCACTTT.

This clone has just one count. The gene calls are TRBV30 and TRBJ2-1; 15 bases align to TRBD2. Germline values: CDR1 GTSNPN, CDR2 SVGIG (reference sequence). This CDR3 has 14 amino acids. The J segment lost 8 bases and the V segment lost 1 base, leaving 0 bases of the junction unmatched. CDR3: CAWSGTSGRDEQFF. In DNA, the CDR3 is TGTGCCTGGAGTGGGACTAGCGGGAGGGATGAGCAGTTCTTC. The whole variable domain, filled in from reference TRBV30 and TRBJ2-1, reads SQTIHQWPATLVQPVGSPLSLECTVEGTSNPNLYWYRQAAGRGLQLLFYSVGIGQISSEVPQNLSASRPQDRQFILSSKKLLLSDSGFYLCAWSGTSGRDEQFFGPGTRLTVL.

This clone has just a few counts. The chain carries TRBV6-5 and TRBJ2-2; a weak D match, TRBD2 (6 bases). The CDR3 loop spans 12 amino acids. The V and J ends lost 8 bases and 6 bases respectively, with 10 bases between them. Germline-derived CDR1 and CDR2 are MNHEY and SVGAGI. CDR3 loop: CASGGMPGELFF. The CDR3 coding sequence is TGTGCCAGCGGAGGGATGCCCGGGGAGCTGTTTTTT.

The J gene is TRBJ1-6, the V gene TRBV19; a weak D match, TRBD1 (5 bases). CDR3 length equals 15 residues. V was trimmed by 6 bases and J by 8 bases, leaving 17 bases between them. Germline V lookup: CDR1 LNHDA, CDR2 SQIVND (reference sequence). The CDR3 DNA reads TGTGCCAGTAGCTTGGGCGGCAGGGTGGATTCACCCCTCCACTTT. Residues: CASSLGGRVDSPLHF.

The J gene is TRBJ1-5, the V gene TRBV28; D uncertain. The V end was cut by 10 bases, the J end by 3 bases, with 19 bases between. Germline V gene lookup returns CDR1 MDHEN and CDR2 SYDVKM. This CDR3 spans 15 amino acids. Here the CDR3 DNA reads TGTGCCACCTATTTCCACGGAGGGAACAATCAGCCCCAGCATTTT. Protein sequence: CATYFHGGNNQPQHF.

V gene TRBV10-1 combines with J gene TRBJ2-1; D ambiguous. The CDR3 consists of 11 residues. The V and J ends lost 5 bases and 9 bases respectively, with 8 bases between them. Germline V gene sequence: CDR1 WNHNN, CDR2 SYGVQD (reference sequence). CDR3 sequence: CASSINGEQFF. The CDR3 coding sequence is TGCGCCAGCAGTATCAACGGTGAGCAGTTCTTC.

This clone was detected only once. V usage is TRBV5-1 and J usage is TRBJ2-3; TRBD1 matches at 7 bases. Unmatched junction bases numbered 6, after V lost 3 bases and J lost 2 bases. The CDR3 spans 15 residues. Looked up from germline, CDR1 is SGHRS and CDR2 is YFSETQ. CDR3 sequence (DNA): TGCGCCAGCAGCTCGACAGGGTCTACCACAGATACGCAGTATTTT. It is translated as CASSSTGSTTDTQYF.

This sequence joins TRBV6-5 and TRBJ1-5, with D unresolved. CDR3 size: 14 residues. With 6 bases removed from V and 6 bases from J, the gap between germline ends came to 15 bases. Germline V gene data show CDR1 as MNHEY and CDR2 as SVGAGI. The CDR3 loop reads CASRSGNGGQPQHF. The CDR3 region has the DNA TGTGCCAGCAGGTCGGGGAATGGTGGTCAGCCCCAGCATTTT.

The CDR3 nucleotides are TGTGCCACCAGTGATGAGGCAGGGGGCTTGGAGACCCAGTACTTC. Translated, it gives CATSDEAGGLETQYF. The V call is TRBV24-1, the J call TRBJ2-5; TRBD1 matches at 8 bases. There are 15 residues in the CDR3. Germline CDR1 is KGHDR and CDR2 is SFDVKD. Losses at the gene ends were 3 bases for V and 5 bases for J; bases not matched to a gene: 7.

This clone was seen only once. The chain uses TRBV28 and TRBJ1-2, with D tentatively TRBD1 (5 bases). Trimming removed 5 bases at V and 7 bases at J, with 23 bases between. Germline CDR1 is MDHEN and CDR2 is SYDVKM. CDR3 size: 16 residues. The CDR3 reads CASSSPSSGGFSGYTF. CDR3 DNA: TGTGCCAGCAGTAGTCCCTCCTCCGGGGGGTTTAGTGGCTACACCTTC.

This chain connects TRBV14 to TRBJ1-6; a possible D gene is TRBD1 (6 bases). Germline V gives CDR1 SGHDN, CDR2 FVKESK. The V end lost 5 bases, the J end lost 0 bases, and 35 bases lay between the germline ends. This CDR3 spans 24 amino acids. The CDR3 loop reads CASSAPTGQSLHQLSSSYNSPLHF. CDR3 in DNA: TGTGCCAGCAGCGCCCCGACTGGACAGAGTTTACACCAACTCTCGAGCTCCTATAATTCACCCCTCCACTTT.

This chain uses TRBV30 with TRBJ1-1; 9 bases match TRBD1. J lost 7 bases, V lost 2 bases, and 8 bases had no gene match. The CDR3 is made up of 14 amino acids. Germline CDR1 and CDR2: GTSNPN and SVGIG (reference sequence). CDR3 residues: CAWSTLGQGLEAFF. The DNA for the CDR3 is TGTGCCTGGAGTACATTGGGACAGGGTCTTGAAGCTTTCTTT.

This clone was counted a single time. The V call is TRBV28, the J call TRBJ1-1, with D perhaps TRBD1 (6 bases). Trimming removed 6 bases from V and 8 bases from J, with 13 bases in between. This CDR3 has 12 residues. Per the germline V gene, CDR1 is MDHEN and CDR2 is SYDVKM. CDR3 nucleotides: TGTGCCAGCAGCCAAACAGGGAAGGAAGCTTTCTTT. Its protein is CASSQTGKEAFF. Combining the CDR3 with reference TRBV28 and TRBJ1-1 gives the whole variable domain DVKVTQSSRYLVKRTGEKVFLECVQDMDHENMFWYRQDPGLGLRLIYFSYDVKMKEKGDIPEGYSVSREKKERFSLILESASTNQTSMYLCASSQTGKEAFFGQGTRLTVV.

The rearrangement links TRBV5-6 to TRBJ1-5; D unresolved. V was shortened by 0 bases and J by 4 bases, with 11 bases between the two germline ends. This CDR3 is 15 amino acids long. In germline, CDR1 is SGHDT, CDR2 YYEEEE. The DNA for the CDR3 is TGTGCCAGCAGCTTGGCCCTCGGCGGGAATCAGCCCCAGCATTTT. Its protein is CASSLALGGNQPQHF.

The V call is TRBV7-2, the J call TRBJ1-1; D gene unclear. The ends were cut back, 8 bases at V and 4 bases at J, with 17 bases in the middle. Germline-derived CDR1 and CDR2 are SGHTA and FQGNSA. This CDR3 spans 14 amino acids. This chain's CDR3 is CASGARTGGTEAFF. The CDR3 nucleotides are TGTGCCAGCGGAGCTAGGACCGGAGGCACTGAAGCTTTCTTT.

This chain connects TRBV24-1 to TRBJ2-3; TRBD1 might be the D (6 bases). With 9 bases removed from V and 1 base from J, the gap between germline ends came to 10 bases. Germline V gives CDR1 KGHDR, CDR2 SFDVKD. This CDR3 has 13 amino acids. The CDR3 sequence: CATGTSCTDTQYF. Here the CDR3 DNA reads TGTGCCACCGGGACATCCTGCACAGATACGCAGTATTTT.

V is TRBV14 and J is TRBJ1-2; possibly TRBD1 for D (6 bases). Trimming took 4 bases from V and 4 from J, leaving 16 bases between them. The CDR3 runs 15 residues. Looked up from germline, CDR1 is SGHDN and CDR2 is FVKESK. Here the CDR3 reads CASSPLGAPGYGYTF. CDR3 in DNA: TGTGCCAGCAGCCCCCTGGGGGCGCCGGGCTATGGCTACACCTTC.

This chain joins TRBV6-6 and TRBJ1-3; TRBD1 aligns across 8 bases. Germline-derived CDR1 and CDR2 are MNHNY and SVGAGI (reference sequence). J gave up 4 bases and V 6 bases, and 11 bases lay outside the gene matches. The CDR3 covers 16 residues. The DNA for the CDR3 is TGTGCCAGCAGCTCCTCCCAGGGGGCAAGGGGAAACACCATATATTTT. Residues: CASSSSQGARGNTIYF.

The chain uses TRBV4-2 and TRBJ2-7, with D possibly being TRBD2 (6 bases). V was pared by 0 bases and J by 6 bases, with 15 bases between. The germline V gene has CDR1 LGHNA and CDR2 YNFKEQ. CDR3 length: 15 residues. CDR3 DNA sequence: TGTGCCAGCAGCCAAGATTTCAAGAGGGGAGGCGAGCAGTACTTC. This codes for CASSQDFKRGGEQYF.

The chain uses TRBV3-1 (or the pseudogene TRBV3-2) and TRBJ2-1; 7 nucleotides match TRBD1. The V and J ends lost 5 bases and 6 bases, in that order; junction bases with no gene match: 7. Germline values: CDR1 LGHDT, CDR2 YNNKEL (reference sequence). There are 14 residues in the CDR3. CDR3 nucleotide sequence: TGTGCCAGCAGCGCAACGACAGGGTCCAATGAGCAGTTCTTC. Its translation: CASSATTGSNEQFF.

This clone was detected only once. The chain combines TRBV13 with TRBJ2-3; TRBD2 matches at 9 bases. The ends lost 4 bases at V and 2 bases at J; junction bases unmatched: 7. CDR3 length equals 16 residues. Germline loops: CDR1 PRHDT, CDR2 FYEKMQ (reference sequence). DNA of the CDR3: TGTGCCAGCAGCTCGAGCGGGAGGCGGTCCACAGATACGCAGTATTTT. Translating gives CASSSSGRRSTDTQYF. Using reference TRBV13 and TRBJ2-3 for the parts outside the CDR3, the full variable domain is AAGVIQSPRHLIKEKRETATLKCYPIPRHDTVYWYQQGPGQDPQFLISFYEKMQSDKGSIPDRFSAQQFSDYHSELNMSSLELGDSALYFCASSSSGRRSTDTQYFGPGTRLTVL.

V gene TRBV29-1 combines with J gene TRBJ1-5, with D maybe TRBD1 (5 bases). This CDR3 has 12 amino acids. V lost 7 bases, J lost 4 bases, and 11 bases lay in between. Looked up from germline, CDR1 is SQVTM and CDR2 is ANQGSEA. CDR3 bases: TGCAGCGCAACGACAGAAAATCAGCCCCAGCATTTT. Encoded protein: CSATTENQPQHF.

V gene TRBV12-5 combines with J gene TRBJ1-5; D is undetermined. There are 14 residues in the CDR3. V was trimmed by 0 bases and J by 6 bases, leaving 9 bases between them. Germline V gene lookup returns CDR1 LGHNT and CDR2 FRNRAP. CDR3 nucleotides: TGTGCTAGTGGTTTGGTACGCCCGAGTCAGCCCCAGCATTTT. Its protein is CASGLVRPSQPQHF.

The J gene is TRBJ1-3, the V gene TRBV19, with D possibly TRBD1 on 6 matching bases. V lost 6 bases to trimming and J lost 0 bases, with 12 bases between them. The CDR3 sequence is 15 residues long. CDR1 and CDR2 (germline): LNHDA, SQIVND (reference sequence). CDR3 loop: CASSQDRNSGNTIYF. For the CDR3, the DNA is TGTGCCAGTAGCCAAGACAGGAACTCTGGAAACACCATATATTTT.

In this sample, this clone turned up a few times. The CDR3 protein is CASSQYPETVFGNTIYF. Here the CDR3 DNA reads TGTGCCAGTAGTCAATATCCGGAAACAGTATTCGGAAACACCATATATTTT. J is TRBJ1-3 and V is TRBV19; D not resolved. The CDR3 is 17 amino acids. Trimming took 5 bases from V and 4 from J, leaving 21 bases between them. From germline, CDR1 is LNHDA and CDR2 SQIVND (reference sequence).

V is TRBV2 and J is TRBJ2-5; maybe TRBD2 (5 bases). With 8 bases removed from V and 2 bases from J, the gap between germline ends came to 18 bases. The CDR3 covers 15 residues. The V gene's germline CDR1 is SNHLY and CDR2 FYNNEI. CDR3 sequence (DNA): TGTGCCAGCTCTCTCACCTTTAGCGAGCAAGAGACCCAGTACTTC. Translated, it gives CASSLTFSEQETQYF.